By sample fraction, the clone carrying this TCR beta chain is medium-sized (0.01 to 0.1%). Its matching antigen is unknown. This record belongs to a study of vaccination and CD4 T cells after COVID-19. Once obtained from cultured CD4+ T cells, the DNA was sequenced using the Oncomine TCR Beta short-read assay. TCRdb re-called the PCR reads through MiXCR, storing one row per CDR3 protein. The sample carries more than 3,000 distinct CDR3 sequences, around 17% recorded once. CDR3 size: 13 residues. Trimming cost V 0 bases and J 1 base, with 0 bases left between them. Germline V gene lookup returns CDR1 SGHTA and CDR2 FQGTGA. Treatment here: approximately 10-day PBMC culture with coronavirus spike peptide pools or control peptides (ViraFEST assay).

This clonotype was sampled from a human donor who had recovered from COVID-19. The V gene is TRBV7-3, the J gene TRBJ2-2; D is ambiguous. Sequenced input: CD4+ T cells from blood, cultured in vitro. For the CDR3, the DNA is TGTGCCAGCAGCTTAACGAACACCGGGGAGCTGTTTTTT. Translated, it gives CASSLTNTGELFF.